The TCR beta chain described here comes from a study of post-analysis software for immune sequencing data. About the research overall: Relapsing-remitting, secondary progressive and progressive-relapsing multiple sclerosis were all included among the disease courses. Study results and limitations: Significantly lower normalized Chao1 diversity was seen in multiple sclerosis patients than in controls. About five TRBV segments, including TRBV5-6, TRBV5-1 and TRBV20-1, were more frequent in patients than controls. With F measure, samples from one preparation batch clustered together strongly.

Every TCR beta cDNA library bore unique molecular identifiers. Starting from around 0.96 to 9.9 million T cells, the study yielded about 500,000 cDNA molecules. TCRdb re-called the PCR reads with MiXCR, one entry per CDR3 protein. The repertoire holds 750,000 to 950,000 distinct CDR3 sequences, with about 50% as singletons. The CDR3 contains 14 residues. V gave up 4 bases and J gave up 7 bases, with 19 bases separating them. The germline V gene has CDR1 SQVTM and CDR2 ANQGSEA. Worth noting for this clonotype: Its target is unknown.

This clonotype was sampled from a girl aged 10-17 years with multiple sclerosis. The chain employs TRBV29-1 and TRBJ1-1; TRBD1 is a possible D gene (6 bases). The sample comprised blood. The CDR3 DNA sequence: TGCAGCGTTGCCCCAAGACAGGCCCTACATGAAGCTTTCTTT. Protein sequence: CSVAPRQALHEAFF.